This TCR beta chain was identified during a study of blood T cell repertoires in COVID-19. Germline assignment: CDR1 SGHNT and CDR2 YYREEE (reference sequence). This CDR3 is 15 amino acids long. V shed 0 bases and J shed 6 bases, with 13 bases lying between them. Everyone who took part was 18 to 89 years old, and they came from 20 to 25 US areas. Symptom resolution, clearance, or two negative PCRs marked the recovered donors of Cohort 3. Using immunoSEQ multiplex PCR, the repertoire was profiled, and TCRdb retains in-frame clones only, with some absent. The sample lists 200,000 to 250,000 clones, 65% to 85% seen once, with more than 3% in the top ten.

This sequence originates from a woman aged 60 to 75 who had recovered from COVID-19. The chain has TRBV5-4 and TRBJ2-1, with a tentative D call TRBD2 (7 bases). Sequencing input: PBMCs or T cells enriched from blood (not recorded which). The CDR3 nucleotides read TGTGCCAGCAGCTTGGTGGGGGGGGGCCTCAATGAGCAGTTCTTC. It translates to CASSLVGGGLNEQFF.